This TCR beta chain was captured by sequencing in a study of identifying expanded T cells in peripheral blood. Study-wide points: Clone count variance between approximately two-week samples rose with total template count. About 1.3 clones differed between technical replicates, versus roughly 16 and 20 over time.

Generated by immunoSEQ multiplex PCR, the TCRdb table keeps only in-frame clones and is missing some. This sample has about 58,000 clones; around nine tenths occur once, and the top ten carry about 3.7%. V gave up 5 bases and J gave up 3 bases, with 10 bases separating them. Germline-derived CDR1 and CDR2 are LNHDA and SQIVND (reference sequence). This CDR3 is built from 13 residues. Collection occurred without any documented infections or immune events in donors. On this clone: Its antigen is not identified.

Input material: blood. V and J are TRBV19 and TRBJ1-2; D unresolved. This TCR came from a person between 18 and 70 years old in good health. The CDR3 DNA is TGTGCCAGTAGTCGGACGGTCGACTATGGCTACACCTTC. This gives the protein CASSRTVDYGYTF.